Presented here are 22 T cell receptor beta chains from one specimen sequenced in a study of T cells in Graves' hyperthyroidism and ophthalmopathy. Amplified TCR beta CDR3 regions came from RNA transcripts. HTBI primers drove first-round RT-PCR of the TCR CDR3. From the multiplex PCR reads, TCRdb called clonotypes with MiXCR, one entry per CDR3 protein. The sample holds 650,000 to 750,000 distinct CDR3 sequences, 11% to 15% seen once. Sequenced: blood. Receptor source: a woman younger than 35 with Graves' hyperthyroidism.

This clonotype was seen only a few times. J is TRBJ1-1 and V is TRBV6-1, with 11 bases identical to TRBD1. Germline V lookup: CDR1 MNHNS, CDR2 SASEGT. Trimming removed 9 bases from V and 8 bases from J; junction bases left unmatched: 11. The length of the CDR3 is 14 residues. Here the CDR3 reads CASFRDRGVTEAFF. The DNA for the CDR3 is TGTGCCAGTTTTCGGGACAGGGGGGTCACGGAAGCTTTCTTT.

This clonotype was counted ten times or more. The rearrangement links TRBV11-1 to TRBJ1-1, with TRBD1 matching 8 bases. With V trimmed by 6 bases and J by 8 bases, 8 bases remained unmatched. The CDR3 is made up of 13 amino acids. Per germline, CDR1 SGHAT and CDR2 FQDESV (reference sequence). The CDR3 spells CASSPGQGLEAFF. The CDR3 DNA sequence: TGTGCCAGCAGTCCCGGACAGGGCCTCGAAGCTTTCTTT.

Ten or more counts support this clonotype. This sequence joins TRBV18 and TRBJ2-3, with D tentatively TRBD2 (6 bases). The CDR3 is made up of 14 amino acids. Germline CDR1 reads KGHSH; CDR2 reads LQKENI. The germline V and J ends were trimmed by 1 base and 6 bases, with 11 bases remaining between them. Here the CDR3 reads CASSPQEGSDTQYF. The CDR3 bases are TGTGCCAGCTCACCACAGGAGGGGAGTGATACGCAGTATTTT.

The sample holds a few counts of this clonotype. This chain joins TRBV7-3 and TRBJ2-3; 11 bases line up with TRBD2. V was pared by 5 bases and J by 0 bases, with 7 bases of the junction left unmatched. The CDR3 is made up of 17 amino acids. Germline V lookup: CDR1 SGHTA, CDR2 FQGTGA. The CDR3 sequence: CASSPRGLAESTDTQYF. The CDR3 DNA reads TGTGCCAGCAGCCCCCGGGGACTAGCGGAGAGCACAGATACGCAGTATTTT.

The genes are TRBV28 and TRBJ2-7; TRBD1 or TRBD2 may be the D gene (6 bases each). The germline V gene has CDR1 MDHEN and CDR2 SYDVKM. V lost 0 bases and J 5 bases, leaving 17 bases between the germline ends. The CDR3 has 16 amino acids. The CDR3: CASSLWGGPRVDEQYF. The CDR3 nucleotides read TGTGCCAGCAGTTTATGGGGGGGCCCGCGGGTCGACGAGCAGTACTTC.

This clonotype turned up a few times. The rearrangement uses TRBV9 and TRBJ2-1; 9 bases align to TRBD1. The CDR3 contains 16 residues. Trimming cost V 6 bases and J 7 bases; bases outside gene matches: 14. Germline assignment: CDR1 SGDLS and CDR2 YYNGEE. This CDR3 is CASTAGGTGRMNEQFF. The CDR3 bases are TGTGCCAGCACCGCTGGGGGGACAGGGAGGATGAATGAGCAGTTCTTC.

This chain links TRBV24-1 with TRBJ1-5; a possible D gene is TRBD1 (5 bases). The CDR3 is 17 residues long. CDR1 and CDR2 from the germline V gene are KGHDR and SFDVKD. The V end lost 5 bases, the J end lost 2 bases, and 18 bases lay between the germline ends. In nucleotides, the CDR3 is TGTGCCACCAGTGGTATGGGGGATGGTAAGCGCAATCAGCCCCAGCATTTT. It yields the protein CATSGMGDGKRNQPQHF.

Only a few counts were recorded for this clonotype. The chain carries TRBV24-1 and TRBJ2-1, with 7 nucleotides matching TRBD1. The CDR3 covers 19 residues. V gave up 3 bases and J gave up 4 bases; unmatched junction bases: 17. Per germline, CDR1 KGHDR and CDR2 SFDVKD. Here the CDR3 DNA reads TGTGCCACCAGTGATCCCACGACAGGGTCTCTTTCCTTTTACAATGAGCAGTTCTTC. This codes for CATSDPTTGSLSFYNEQFF.

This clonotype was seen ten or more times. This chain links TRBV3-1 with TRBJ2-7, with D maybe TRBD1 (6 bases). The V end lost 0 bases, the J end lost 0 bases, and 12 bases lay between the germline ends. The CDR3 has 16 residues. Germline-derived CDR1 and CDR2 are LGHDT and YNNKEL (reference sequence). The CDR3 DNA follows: TGTGCCAGCAGCCAAGAAGGGGGTTCCCGCTCCTACGAGCAGTACTTC. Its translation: CASSQEGGSRSYEQYF.

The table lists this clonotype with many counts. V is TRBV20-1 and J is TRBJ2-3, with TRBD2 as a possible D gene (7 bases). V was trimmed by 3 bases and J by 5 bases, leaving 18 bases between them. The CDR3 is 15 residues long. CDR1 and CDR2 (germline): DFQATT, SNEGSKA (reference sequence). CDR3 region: CSARGGQGRGDTQYF. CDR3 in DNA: TGCAGTGCTAGGGGGGGGCAGGGACGAGGAGATACGCAGTATTTT.

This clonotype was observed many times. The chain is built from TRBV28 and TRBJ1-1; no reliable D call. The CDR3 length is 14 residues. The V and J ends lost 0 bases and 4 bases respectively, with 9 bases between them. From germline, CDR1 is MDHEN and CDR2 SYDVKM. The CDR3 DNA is TGTGCCAGCAGTTTATGGGGAAAAGGCACTGAAGCTTTCTTT. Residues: CASSLWGKGTEAFF.

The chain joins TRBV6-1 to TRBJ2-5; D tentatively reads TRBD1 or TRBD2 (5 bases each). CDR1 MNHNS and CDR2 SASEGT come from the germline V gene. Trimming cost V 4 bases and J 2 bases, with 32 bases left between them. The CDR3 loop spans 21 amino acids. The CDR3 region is CASSAPTIHITGTEVQETQYF. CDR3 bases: TGTGCCAGCAGTGCTCCGACTATTCATATAACCGGGACCGAGGTACAAGAGACCCAGTACTTC.

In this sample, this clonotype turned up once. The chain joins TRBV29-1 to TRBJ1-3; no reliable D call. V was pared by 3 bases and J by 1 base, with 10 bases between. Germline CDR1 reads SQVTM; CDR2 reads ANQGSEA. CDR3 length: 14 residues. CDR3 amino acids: CSVEGPESGNTIYF. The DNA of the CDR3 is TGCAGCGTTGAGGGTCCCGAATCTGGAAACACCATATATTTT.

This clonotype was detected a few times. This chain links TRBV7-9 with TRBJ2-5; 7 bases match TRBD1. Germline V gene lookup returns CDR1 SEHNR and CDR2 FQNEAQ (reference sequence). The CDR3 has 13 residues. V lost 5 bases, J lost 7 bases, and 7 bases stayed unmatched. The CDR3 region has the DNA TGTGCCAGCAGCCAGGGGGACAGTGGGACCCAGTACTTC. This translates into CASSQGDSGTQYF.

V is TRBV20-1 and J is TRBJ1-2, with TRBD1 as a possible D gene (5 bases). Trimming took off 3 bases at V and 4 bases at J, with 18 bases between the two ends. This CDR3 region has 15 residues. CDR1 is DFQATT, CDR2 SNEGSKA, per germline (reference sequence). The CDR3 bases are TGCAGTGCTAGGACCGAAGGGCACAGGCTCTATGGCTACACCTTC. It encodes CSARTEGHRLYGYTF.

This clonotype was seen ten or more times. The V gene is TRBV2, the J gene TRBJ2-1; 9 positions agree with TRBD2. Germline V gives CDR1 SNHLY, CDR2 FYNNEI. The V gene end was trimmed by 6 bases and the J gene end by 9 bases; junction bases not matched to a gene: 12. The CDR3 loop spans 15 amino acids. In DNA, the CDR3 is TGTGCCAGCAGGCCCTTAGCGGGAGTTATCCCTGAGCAGTTCTTC. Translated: CASRPLAGVIPEQFF.

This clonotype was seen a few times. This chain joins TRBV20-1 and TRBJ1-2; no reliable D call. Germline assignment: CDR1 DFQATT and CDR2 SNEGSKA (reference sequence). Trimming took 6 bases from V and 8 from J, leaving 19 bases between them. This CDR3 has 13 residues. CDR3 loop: CSARGTAFRGYTF. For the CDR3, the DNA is TGCAGTGCCCGAGGAACGGCATTCCGAGGCTACACCTTC.

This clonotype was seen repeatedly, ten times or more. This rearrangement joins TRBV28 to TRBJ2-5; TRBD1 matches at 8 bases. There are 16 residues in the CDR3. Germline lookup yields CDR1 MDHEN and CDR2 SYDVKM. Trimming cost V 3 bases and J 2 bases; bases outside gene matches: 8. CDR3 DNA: TGTGCCAGCAGTTTTGCCATGACAGGGGTTCAAGAGACCCAGTACTTC. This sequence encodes CASSFAMTGVQETQYF.

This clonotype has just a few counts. The CDR3 here is CASSRMVTGTSHYEQYF. DNA for the CDR3: TGCGCCAGCAGCCGCATGGTCACCGGGACTAGTCACTACGAGCAGTACTTC. V and J are TRBV4-1 and TRBJ2-7; 8 bases line up with TRBD2. Germline V gene sequence: CDR1 MGHRA, CDR2 YSYEKL. With V trimmed by 4 bases and J by 3 bases, 14 bases remained unmatched. This CDR3 contains 17 residues.

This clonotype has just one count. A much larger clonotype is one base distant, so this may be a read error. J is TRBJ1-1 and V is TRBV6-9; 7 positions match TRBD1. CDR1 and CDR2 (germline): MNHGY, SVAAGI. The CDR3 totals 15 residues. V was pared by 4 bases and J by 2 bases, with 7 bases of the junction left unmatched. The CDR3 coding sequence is TGTGCCAGCAGTTGCTCATACAGGGGAAACACTGAAGCTTTCTTT. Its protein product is CASSCSYRGNTEAFF.

The CDR3 DNA is TGTGCCAGCAGTTCGTTCTTACTCGGGGAAACCAACAATGAGCAGTTCTTC. Its translation: CASSSFLLGETNNEQFF. This rearrangement joins TRBV27 to TRBJ2-1, with TRBD2 as a possible D gene (5 bases). This CDR3 is 17 amino acids long. Trimming shortened V by 4 bases and J by 5 bases, and 21 bases separated the two germline ends. Germline CDR1 and CDR2: MNHEY and SMNVEV (reference sequence).

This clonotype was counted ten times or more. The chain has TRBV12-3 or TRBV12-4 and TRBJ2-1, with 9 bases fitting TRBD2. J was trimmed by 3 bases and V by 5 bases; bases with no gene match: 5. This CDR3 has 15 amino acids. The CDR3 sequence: CASSRSGGRYNEQFF. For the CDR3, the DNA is TGTGCCAGCAGTCGGAGCGGGGGGCGCTACAATGAGCAGTTCTTC.